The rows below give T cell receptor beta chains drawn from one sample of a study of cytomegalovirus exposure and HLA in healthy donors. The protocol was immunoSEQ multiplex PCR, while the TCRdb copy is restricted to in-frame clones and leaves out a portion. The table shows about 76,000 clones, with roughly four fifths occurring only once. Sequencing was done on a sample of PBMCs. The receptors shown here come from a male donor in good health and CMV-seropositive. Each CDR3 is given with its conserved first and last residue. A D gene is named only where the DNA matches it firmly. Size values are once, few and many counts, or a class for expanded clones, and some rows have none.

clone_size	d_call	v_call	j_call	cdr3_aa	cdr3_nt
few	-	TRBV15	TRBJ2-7	CATSREATYEQYF	TGTGCCACCAGCAGAGAAGCTACTTACGAGCAGTACTTC
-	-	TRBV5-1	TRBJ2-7	CASSLPKSGGWYYEQYF	TGCGCCAGCAGCTTACCTAAAAGTGGGGGGTGGTACTACGAGCAGTACTTC
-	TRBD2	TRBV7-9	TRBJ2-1	CASNLGGRVEQFF	TGTGCCAGCAACCTGGGGGGGAGGGTTGAGCAGTTCTTC
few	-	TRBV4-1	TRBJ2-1	CASSHTADNEQFF	TGCGCCAGCAGCCACACCGCGGACAATGAGCAGTTCTTC
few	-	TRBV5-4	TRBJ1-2	CASSQRTEPQNYGYTF	TGTGCCAGCAGCCAAAGAACAGAGCCACAAAACTATGGCTACACCTTC
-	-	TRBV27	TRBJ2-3	CASRWGVITDTQYF	TGTGCCAGCAGGTGGGGGGTGATCACAGATACGCAGTATTTT
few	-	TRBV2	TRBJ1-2	CASLLNKERGYGYTF	TGTGCCAGCCTTCTCAACAAGGAAAGGGGCTATGGCTACACCTTC
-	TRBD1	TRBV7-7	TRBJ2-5	CASSLAYGQGAETQYF	TGTGCCAGCAGCTTAGCGTATGGGCAGGGGGCGGAGACCCAGTACTTC
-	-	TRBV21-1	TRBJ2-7	CASIPRAHEQYF	TGTGCCAGCATCCCGAGGGCCCACGAGCAGTACTTC
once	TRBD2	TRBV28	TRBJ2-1	CASIPIAGGNEQFF	TGTGCCAGCATACCGATAGCGGGCGGCAATGAGCAGTTCTTC
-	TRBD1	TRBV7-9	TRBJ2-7	CSSRITGGGLDEQYF	TGTTCCAGCAGGATTACAGGGGGAGGACTGGACGAGCAGTACTTC
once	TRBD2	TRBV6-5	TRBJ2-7	CASSYLDPSGDEQYF	TGTGCCAGCAGTTACCTTGACCCCAGCGGGGACGAGCAGTACTTC
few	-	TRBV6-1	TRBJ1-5	CASSAGISNQPQHF	TGTGCCAGCAGTGCGGGGATTAGCAATCAGCCCCAGCATTTT
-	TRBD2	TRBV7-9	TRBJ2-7	CASSLSGRAHEQYF	TGTGCCAGCAGCTTAAGCGGGAGGGCCCACGAGCAGTACTTC
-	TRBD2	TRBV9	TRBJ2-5	CATDLAGPPKTQYF	TGTGCCACCGACCTAGCGGGACCCCCCAAGACCCAGTACTTC
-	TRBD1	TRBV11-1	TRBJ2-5	CASSTLGQAETQYF	TGTGCCAGCAGCACCCTAGGACAGGCGGAGACCCAGTACTTC
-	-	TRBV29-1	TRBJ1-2	CSVLGPLGYTF	TGCAGCGTACTTGGTCCGCTGGGCTACACCTTC
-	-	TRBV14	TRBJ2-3	CASSQERGRQDTQYF	TGTGCCAGCAGCCAAGAGAGAGGGCGGCAAGATACGCAGTATTTT
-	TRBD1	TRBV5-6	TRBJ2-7	CASSLLDRENYEQYF	TGTGCCAGCAGCTTATTAGACAGGGAGAACTACGAGCAGTACTTC
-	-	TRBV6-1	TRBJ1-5	CASSEHKGQPQHF	TGTGCCAGCAGTGAACACAAGGGGCAGCCCCAGCATTTT